A selection of T cell receptor beta chains follows, all from one sample in a study of read filtering for tumor transcriptome and immune sequencing. From the reads, TCRdb called clonotypes with MiXCR, one entry per CDR3 protein. Here the sample spans 85,000 to 100,000 distinct CDR3 sequences, 20% to 25% being singletons. The material sequenced was a population of CD138-negative cells sorted from bone marrow. The receptors stem from a donor over 35 with multiple myeloma. CDR3s include the opening cysteine and the closing phenylalanine or tryptophan. A D gene is named only where the DNA matches it firmly. Clone size is not always given. Where it is, it says once, few, many or a class for expanded clones.

>few|-|TRBJ2-3|TRBV5-1
TGCGCCAGCAGCCCGGCCACTAGCGATACGCAGTATTTT
CASSPATSDTQYF
>-|-|TRBJ2-6|TRBV5-1
TGCGCCAGCCACACAAGCTCTGTGGCCAACGTCCTGACTTTC
CASHTSSVANVLTF
>many|TRBD2|TRBJ2-1|TRBV5-1
TGCGCCAGCAGCTTGGGTAGCGGGGAAGTCAATGAGCAGTTCTTC
CASSLGSGEVNEQFF
>many|-|TRBJ2-5|TRBV6-5
TGTGCCAGCAGTTACTCAGGGAGACAGTACTTC
CASSYSGRQYF
>many|-|TRBJ1-1|TRBV14
TGTGCCAGCAGCCAAGTGGGGGGTTACACTGAAGCTTTCTTT
CASSQVGGYTEAFF
>many|-|TRBJ1-1|TRBV19
TGTGCCAGTAGGGAACTTGTAGTGAACACTGAAGCTTTCTTT
CASRELVVNTEAFF
>many|-|TRBJ1-1|TRBV11-2
TGTGCCAGCAGCTTAGATCGGCATTCTGCTTTCTTT
CASSLDRHSAFF
>-|-|TRBJ2-1|TRBV11-2
TGTGCCAGCAGCCCACCTGGCCAATGCCCCTCAAATGAGCAGTTCTTC
CASSPPGQCPSNEQFF
>-|TRBD1|TRBJ1-3|TRBV7-3
TGTGCCAGCAGCACAAGAAGGGGGCCTGGAAACACCATATATTTT
CASSTRRGPGNTIYF
>medium-sized|-|TRBJ2-3|TRBV28
TGTGCCAGCAATTCTCACGGGGGTTCTAGCACAGATACGCAGTATTTT
CASNSHGGSSTDTQYF
>-|-|TRBJ1-2|TRBV20-1
TGCAGTGCTTTATATGGCTACACCTTC
CSALYGYTF
>many|-|TRBJ1-4|TRBV20-1
TGCAGTGCCCCCCCTTTGGGCGAGGGTGAAAAACTGTTTTTT
CSAPPLGEGEKLFF
>many|TRBD2|TRBJ2-2|TRBV29-1
TGCAGCGTCGAGCGGGGGCTAAACACCGGGGAGCTGTTTTTT
CSVERGLNTGELFF
>-|TRBD1|TRBJ2-7|TRBV28
TGTGCCAGCAGATATGGGACAGGGGGCCCCTACGAGCAGTACTTC
CASRYGTGGPYEQYF
>few|TRBD2|TRBJ2-2|TRBV14
TGTGCCAGCAGCCAAGATGCCCGACAGTGGGGGAGGGACACCGGGGAGCTGTTTTTT
CASSQDARQWGRDTGELFF
>many|-|TRBJ2-1|TRBV6-1
TGTGCCAGCAGTGGCCAGAACTACAATGAGCAGTTCTTC
CASSGQNYNEQFF
>many|TRBD1|TRBJ2-5|TRBV5-1
TGCGCCAGCAGCTTGGAGTGGACAGGGGATTTAAGAGGGACCCAGTACTTC
CASSLEWTGDLRGTQYF
>many|-|TRBJ1-4|TRBV3-1
TGTGCCAGCAGTTTCGGCGGTAATGAAAAACTGTTTTTT
CASSFGGNEKLFF
>many|-|TRBJ1-1|TRBV29-1
TGCAGCGTTAAGTCGAGGGGTCCTGAAGCTTTCTTT
CSVKSRGPEAFF
>many|TRBD2|TRBJ2-7|TRBV7-9
TGTGCCAGCAGCTTTTCGGTCCAAGCGGGGAGCTCCTACGAGCAGTACTTC
CASSFSVQAGSSYEQYF
>many|-|TRBJ2-2|TRBV5-1
TGCGCCAGCAGCGGGACAACCAACACCGGGGAGCTGTTTTTT
CASSGTTNTGELFF
>many|TRBD1|TRBJ2-7|TRBV5-1
TGCGCCAGCAGCACCGGGGACAGGGGGCGCCTAGCGGGGGTTGAGCAGTACTTC
CASSTGDRGRLAGVEQYF
>many|TRBD1|TRBJ2-3|TRBV28
TGTGCCAGCAGTAGATCGGGGACAGGGCCCACAGATACGCAGTATTTT
CASSRSGTGPTDTQYF